The source of this T cell receptor (beta chain) is a study of blood T cell repertoires in COVID-19. Across the whole study: Sample material is recorded as cDNA or gDNA derived from T cells, B-cell-depleted T cells, or PBMCs.

The method was immunoSEQ multiplex PCR; TCRdb's version includes in-frame clones alone and lacks a portion of them. This sample carries 25,000 to 40,000 clones, over 75% of them seen once, and the ten largest clones take more than 12%. Germline CDR1 reads LGHDT; CDR2 reads YNNKEL (reference sequence). The CDR3 totals 15 residues. With V trimmed by 4 bases and J by 10 bases, 8 bases remained unmatched. This chain uses TRBV3-1 (or the pseudogene TRBV3-2) with TRBJ1-6; 9 bases are shared with TRBD1. The sample taken for sequencing was peripheral blood. This TCR came from a man aged 55-75 years with active COVID-19. The CDR3 DNA reads TGTGCCAGCAGCCGTGTTGGGACAGGGTCCTCACCCCTCCACTTT. Its protein product is CASSRVGTGSSPLHF.